This TCR beta chain was retrieved from a study of blood T cell repertoires in COVID-19. Study in general: Sample material is recorded as cDNA or gDNA derived from T cells, B-cell-depleted T cells, or PBMCs.

This CDR3 has 14 residues. Trimming removed 1 base at V and 7 bases at J, with 11 bases between. Per the germline V gene, CDR1 is SEHNR and CDR2 is FQNEAQ (reference sequence). Libraries were prepared by immunoSEQ multiplex PCR; TCRdb keeps only in-frame clonotypes and omits some of them. The sample carries approximately 300,000 clones, 85% to 90% recorded once. The recovered donors of Cohort 3 showed two negative PCRs, clearance, or symptom resolution. The V call is TRBV7-9, the J call TRBJ2-1; tentative D call: TRBD2 (7 bases). The clonotype comes from a young woman who had recovered from COVID-19. Sequencing was done on a sample of PBMCs or T cells enriched from blood (not recorded which). The CDR3 sequence is CASSLVAGANEQFF. The CDR3 DNA is TGTGCCAGCAGCTTAGTGGCGGGGGCTAATGAGCAGTTCTTC.